The 11 T cell receptor beta chains below were found in one sample sequenced in a study of cytomegalovirus exposure and HLA in healthy donors (TCRdb year 2017). The library was generated by the immunoSEQ multiplex PCR assay. TCRdb obtained this table from immuneACCESS and retained in-frame rearrangements with V and J assigned. These tables miss some clones; where compared with another copy, unresolved V genes account for less than half of the shortfall, and the remainder is unexplained. A total of around 220,000 clones appear in this sample, 75% to 90% of them only once. Of the sample, 11% to 15% is held by the ten largest clones. Sequences were obtained from PBMCs. The receptors originated from a woman in her thirties in good health and CMV-seropositive.

In its sample, this clone was seen a few times. The J gene is TRBJ1-5, the V gene TRBV4-1; no clear D gene. V shed 0 bases and J shed 7 bases, with 10 bases lying between them. CDR3 size: 14 residues. CDR1 and CDR2 from the germline V gene are MGHRA and YSYEKL. The CDR3 region has the DNA TGCGCCAGCAGCCAAGATCTAGGGAACCAGCCCCAGCATTTT. It yields the protein CASSQDLGNQPQHF.

The chain uses TRBV11-2 and TRBJ2-7; D gene unclear. V was cut by 5 bases and J by 6 bases, with 14 bases left in between. Germline lookup yields CDR1 SGHAT and CDR2 FQNNGV. The CDR3 is 13 residues long. CDR3 sequence: CASSHNRAIEQYF. The CDR3 bases are TGTGCCAGCAGCCACAACCGAGCCATCGAGCAGTACTTC.

Remarks on this clone: The sample contains more than one DNA sequence encoding this CDR3. The rearrangement joins TRBV27 to TRBJ2-7; D may be TRBD2 (6 bases). Between the trimmed V and J ends, which lost 5 bases and 3 bases, there was a span of 8 bases. The CDR3 covers 12 residues. The germline V gene encodes CDR1 MNHEY and CDR2 SMNVEV (reference sequence). CDR3 amino acids: CASSTGDYEQYF. As DNA, the CDR3 is TGTGCCAGCAGTACGGGGGACTACGAGCAGTACTTC.

This chain links TRBV18 with TRBJ2-1, with 9 bases lining up with TRBD1. J lost 0 bases, V lost 3 bases, and 3 bases had no gene match. This CDR3 comprises 16 residues. Germline-derived CDR1 and CDR2 are KGHSH and LQKENI. The CDR3 nucleotides are TGTGCCAGCTCACCGGTACAGGGGGCCTCCTACAATGAGCAGTTCTTC. Translating gives CASSPVQGASYNEQFF.

The J gene is TRBJ2-7, the V gene TRBV6-5; D gene unclear. Germline CDR1 reads MNHEY; CDR2 reads SVGAGI. V shed 0 bases and J shed 1 base, with 13 bases lying between them. The CDR3 runs to 16 residues. CDR3 coding DNA: TGTGCCAGCAGTTACTCGGCTCACCCGGCGTCCTACGAGCAGTACTTC. Its protein product is CASSYSAHPASYEQYF.

The chain couples TRBV11-2 to TRBJ2-1; D is perhaps TRBD2 (6 bases). Trimming took 10 bases from V and 6 from J, leaving 13 bases between them. Germline-derived CDR1 and CDR2 are SGHAT and FQNNGV. The CDR3 totals 12 residues. In DNA form, the CDR3 reads TGTGCCACCTCCGGGGGATCCAATGAGCAGTTCTTC. Protein product: CATSGGSNEQFF.

V is TRBV9 and J is TRBJ1-1; D gene unclear. Trimming left V 2 bases short and J 1 base short, with 12 bases between. The CDR3 runs 15 residues. Germline CDR1 SGDLS, CDR2 YYNGEE. The CDR3 region has the DNA TGTGCCAGCAGCGTGGGTATTGGAGGGAACACTGAAGCTTTCTTT. It codes for CASSVGIGGNTEAFF.

The rearrangement uses TRBV27 and TRBJ2-6; D gene unclear. The germline CDR1 and CDR2 sequences are MNHEY and SMNVEV (reference sequence). Trimming removed 0 bases at V and 5 bases at J, with 20 bases between. This CDR3 has 19 amino acids. The chain's CDR3 is CASSLSYRPGSLWANVLTF. DNA for the CDR3: TGTGCCAGCAGTTTATCGTATAGGCCTGGAAGCTTGTGGGCCAACGTCCTGACTTTC.

The V and J genes are TRBV9 and TRBJ1-2; D gene uncertain. V was trimmed by 0 bases and J by 5 bases, leaving 8 bases between them. This CDR3 spans 13 amino acids. Germline CDR1 SGDLS, CDR2 YYNGEE. This CDR3 reads CASSVEMDYGYTF. The CDR3 DNA follows: TGTGCCAGCAGCGTAGAGATGGATTATGGCTACACCTTC.

This chain links TRBV6-5 with TRBJ2-7; the match to TRBD2 covers 7 bases. The CDR3 has 13 residues. Trimming at V came to 2 bases and at J to 6 bases, leaving 4 bases not matched to a gene. Germline CDR1 reads MNHEY; CDR2 reads SVGAGI. The CDR3: CASSYGRASEQYF. The CDR3 DNA sequence: TGTGCCAGCAGTTACGGGAGGGCCTCCGAGCAGTACTTC.

J is TRBJ1-1 and V is TRBV11-3; TRBD1 aligns across 9 bases. The CDR3 contains 15 residues. The V gene end was trimmed by 6 bases and the J gene end by 0 bases; junction bases not matched to a gene: 5. CDR1 is SGHNT, CDR2 YENEEA, per germline. CDR3 DNA sequence: TGTGCCAGCAGGGAGGGACAGGGAGTGAACACTGAAGCTTTCTTT. Translation: CASREGQGVNTEAFF.